This TCR beta chain was sequenced for a study of blood T cells in healthy people across ages. Donors were systemically healthy Caucasian individuals from Russia aged roughly 6 to 100 years. Researchers isolated at least 7 million PBMCs per sample. Then a second PCR, running roughly 7 to 11 cycles, was carried out with a sample-barcoded 5' primer and a J-beta primer mix. MiXCR, run by TCRdb on the 5' RACE reads, gives a single entry per CDR3 protein. The sample gives some 640,000 distinct CDR3 sequences, around 48% of which show up once; around a third is in the top ten. With 3 bases removed from V and 5 bases from J, the gap between germline ends came to 13 bases. The CDR3 spans 13 residues. Germline CDR1 is SQVTM and CDR2 is ANQGSEA. This clonotype has just a few counts.

The sample was blood. The sequence was collected from a woman aged 55-69 years in good health. The chain couples TRBV29-1 to TRBJ1-1; D perhaps matches TRBD1 (6 bases). Here the CDR3 DNA reads TGCAGCGTTGATCAGGGGATAGGTACTGAAGCTTTCTTT. This encodes CSVDQGIGTEAFF.